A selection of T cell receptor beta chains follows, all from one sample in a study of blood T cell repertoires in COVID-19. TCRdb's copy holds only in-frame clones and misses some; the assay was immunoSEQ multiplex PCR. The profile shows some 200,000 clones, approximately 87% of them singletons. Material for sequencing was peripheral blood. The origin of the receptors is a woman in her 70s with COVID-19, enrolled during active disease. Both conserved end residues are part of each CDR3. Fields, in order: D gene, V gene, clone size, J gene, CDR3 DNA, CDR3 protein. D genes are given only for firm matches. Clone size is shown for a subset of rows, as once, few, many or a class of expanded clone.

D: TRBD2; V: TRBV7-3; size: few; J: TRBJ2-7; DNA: TGTGCCAGCAGCTGGGGACTAGCGGGAGCTCAAGAGCAGTACTTC; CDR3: CASSWGLAGAQEQYF
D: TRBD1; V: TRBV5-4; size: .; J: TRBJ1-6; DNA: TGTGCCAGCACCACTGGGACAGTTGATAATTCACCCCTCCACTTT; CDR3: CASTTGTVDNSPLHF
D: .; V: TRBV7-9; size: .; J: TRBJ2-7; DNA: TGTGCCAGCAGCCCCGACCCCGGGGGCTCCTACGAGCAGTACTTC; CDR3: CASSPDPGGSYEQYF
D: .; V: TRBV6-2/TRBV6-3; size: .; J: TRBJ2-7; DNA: TGTGCCAGCAGTTACTCGTTTCAGGTCTACGAGCAGTACTTC; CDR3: CASSYSFQVYEQYF
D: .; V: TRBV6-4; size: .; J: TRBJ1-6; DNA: TGTGCCAGCAGTGAGTGGCAGGCTCCGGGGTATTCACCCCTCCACTTT; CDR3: CASSEWQAPGYSPLHF
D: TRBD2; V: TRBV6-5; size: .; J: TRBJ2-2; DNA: TGTGCCAGCAGTCCGGGTAGCGGGATACGGGAGCTGTTTTTT; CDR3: CASSPGSGIRELFF
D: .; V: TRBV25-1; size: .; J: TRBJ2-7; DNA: TGTGCCAGCAGTGAATTTTGGGAGAGCTCCTACGAGCAGTACTTC; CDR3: CASSEFWESSYEQYF
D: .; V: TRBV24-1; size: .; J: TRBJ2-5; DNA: TGTGCCACCAGTGATCCTACACAAGGAGGAGAGACCCAGTACTTC; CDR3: CATSDPTQGGETQYF
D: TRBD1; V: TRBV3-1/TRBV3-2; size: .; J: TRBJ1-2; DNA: TGTGCCAGCAGCCAACTCAGGACAGGGCGCTACACCTTC; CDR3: CASSQLRTGRYTF
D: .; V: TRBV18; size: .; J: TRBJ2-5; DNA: TGTGCCAGCTCGGGGGGCCAAGAGACCCAGTACTTC; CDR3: CASSGGQETQYF
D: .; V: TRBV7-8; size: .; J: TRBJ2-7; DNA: TGTGCCAGCAGCTTAGCAGCGATAAAGTACGAGCAGTACTTC; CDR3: CASSLAAIKYEQYF
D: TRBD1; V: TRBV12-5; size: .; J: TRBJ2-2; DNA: TGTGCTAGTGGTTCCTCTGAGACAGGGGTTTCCGGGGAGCTGTTTTTT; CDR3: CASGSSETGVSGELFF
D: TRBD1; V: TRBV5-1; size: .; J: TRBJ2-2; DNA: TGCGCCAGCAGCTGGCCCGGGACAGGCAACACCGGGGAGCTGTTTTTT; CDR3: CASSWPGTGNTGELFF
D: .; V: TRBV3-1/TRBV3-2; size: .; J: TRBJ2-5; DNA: TGTGCCAGCAGCCAAGTCCGCGGGTTCGAGACCCAGTACTTC; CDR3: CASSQVRGFETQYF
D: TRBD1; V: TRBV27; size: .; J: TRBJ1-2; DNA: TGTGCCAGCAGAGTGGCAGGGGGGCCCTATGCGGGCTACACCTTC; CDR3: CASRVAGGPYAGYTF
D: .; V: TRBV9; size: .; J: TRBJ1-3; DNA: TGTGCCAGCGGCCTCGCAGGGGCAGGAAACACCATATATTTT; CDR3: CASGLAGAGNTIYF
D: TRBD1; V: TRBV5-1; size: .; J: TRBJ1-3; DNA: TGCGCCAGCAGCTTCGGGACAGTCTCTGGAAACACCATATATTTT; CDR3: CASSFGTVSGNTIYF
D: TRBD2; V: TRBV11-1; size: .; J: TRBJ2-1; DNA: TGTGCCAGCAGCTTATTAGCGGGAGGCCCCTACAATGAGCAGTTCTTC; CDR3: CASSLLAGGPYNEQFF
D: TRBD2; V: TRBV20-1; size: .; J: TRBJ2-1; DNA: TGCAGTGCTAGTGGTCTGCGAGCGGGAGGGGTCGGGCAGTTCTTC; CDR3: CSASGLRAGGVGQFF
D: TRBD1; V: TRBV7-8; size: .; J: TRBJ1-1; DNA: TGTGCCAGCAGCTCCAAAGGGGGCCGGAACACTGAAGCTTTCTTT; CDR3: CASSSKGGRNTEAFF
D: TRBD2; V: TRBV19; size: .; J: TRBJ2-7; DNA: TGTGCCAGTAGTATAGACCCGGGACTAGCGGGAGGGCCATACGAGCAGTACTTC; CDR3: CASSIDPGLAGGPYEQYF
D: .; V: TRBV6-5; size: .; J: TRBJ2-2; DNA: TGTGCCAGCAGGCCGGGACGAGGGGGTACCGGGGAGCTGTTTTTT; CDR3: CASRPGRGGTGELFF
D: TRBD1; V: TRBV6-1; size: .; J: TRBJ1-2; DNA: TGTGCCAGCAGTGAACGGAGACAGGGGGCTGGCTACACCTTC; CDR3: CASSERRQGAGYTF
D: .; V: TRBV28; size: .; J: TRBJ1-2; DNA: TGTGCCAGCAGTTTTCTGCATGCGGATGGCTACACCTTC; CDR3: CASSFLHADGYTF
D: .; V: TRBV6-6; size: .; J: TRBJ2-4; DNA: TGTGCCAGCAGTCAGGGGTGGGGGCTAGGGGCCAAAAACATTCAGTACTTC; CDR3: CASSQGWGLGAKNIQYF
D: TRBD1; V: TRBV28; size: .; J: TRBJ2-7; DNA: TGTGCCAGCTATCAGACAGGGGAGCCCTACGAGCAGTACTTC; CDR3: CASYQTGEPYEQYF
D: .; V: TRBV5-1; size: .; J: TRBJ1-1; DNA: TGCGCCAGCAGCTCCGAATCTCAGGGCACTGAAGCTTTCTTT; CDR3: CASSSESQGTEAFF
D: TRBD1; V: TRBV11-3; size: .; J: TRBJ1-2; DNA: TGTGCCAGCAGCTCGCAGGGACAGGGAGCATCCACCTATGGCTACACCTTC; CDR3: CASSSQGQGASTYGYTF
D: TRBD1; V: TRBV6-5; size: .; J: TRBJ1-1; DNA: TGTGCCAGCATCAGGACAGGTCAGAACACTGAAGCTTTCTTT; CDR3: CASIRTGQNTEAFF
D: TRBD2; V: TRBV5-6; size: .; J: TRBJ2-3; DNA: TGTGCCAGCAGTAGGACTAGTACAGATACGCAGTATTTT; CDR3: CASSRTSTDTQYF
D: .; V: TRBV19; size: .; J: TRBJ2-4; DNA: TGTGCCAGTAGCCCACGCGAGCTATTAGGGGGAAACATTCAGTACTTC; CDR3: CASSPRELLGGNIQYF
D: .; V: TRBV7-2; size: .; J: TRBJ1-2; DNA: TGTGCCAGCAGCTACGAGACAGGTTTCCCGAGGGGCTACACCTTC; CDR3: CASSYETGFPRGYTF
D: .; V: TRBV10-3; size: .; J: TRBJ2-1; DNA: TGTGCCATCAGTGGGACTGAGAACTACAATGAGCAGTTCTTC; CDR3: CAISGTENYNEQFF
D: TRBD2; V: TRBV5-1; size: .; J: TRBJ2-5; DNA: TGCGCCAGCAGCTTTGGCGGGAGCCCGGAGACCCAGTACTTC; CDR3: CASSFGGSPETQYF
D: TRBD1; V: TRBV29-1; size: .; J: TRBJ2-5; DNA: TGCAGCGTGCGGGGACAGGCCGGAGAGACCCAGTACTTC; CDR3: CSVRGQAGETQYF
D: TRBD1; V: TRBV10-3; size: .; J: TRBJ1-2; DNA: TGTGCCATCAGTGGGGCCAGGGGGCATGGCTACACCTTC; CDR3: CAISGARGHGYTF
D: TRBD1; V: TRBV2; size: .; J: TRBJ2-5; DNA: TGTGCCAGCAGTGAAGCGAGACAGGGGGCGAAAGAGACCCAGTACTTC; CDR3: CASSEARQGAKETQYF
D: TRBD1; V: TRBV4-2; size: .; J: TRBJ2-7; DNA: TGTGCCAGCAGCCCCGGGACAGCAAGCTCCTACGAGCAGTACTTC; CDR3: CASSPGTASSYEQYF
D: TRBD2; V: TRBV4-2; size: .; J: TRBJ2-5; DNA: TGTGCCAGCAGCCAAGACCGGATGGCGGGAGGCCTCCTGGCGGAGACCCAGTACTTC; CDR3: CASSQDRMAGGLLAETQYF
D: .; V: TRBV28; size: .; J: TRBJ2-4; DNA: TGTGCCAGCAGTTTTCGTACTTTAGCCAAAAACATTCAGTACTTC; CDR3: CASSFRTLAKNIQYF
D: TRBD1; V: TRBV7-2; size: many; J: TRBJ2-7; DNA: TGTGCCAGCAGCCCCAACCTGGGACAGCGTGCCTACGAGCAGTACTTC; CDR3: CASSPNLGQRAYEQYF
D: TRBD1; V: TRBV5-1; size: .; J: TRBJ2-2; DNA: TGCGCCAGCAGCTCGACAGGGTCGAACACCGGGGAGCTGTTTTTT; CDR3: CASSSTGSNTGELFF